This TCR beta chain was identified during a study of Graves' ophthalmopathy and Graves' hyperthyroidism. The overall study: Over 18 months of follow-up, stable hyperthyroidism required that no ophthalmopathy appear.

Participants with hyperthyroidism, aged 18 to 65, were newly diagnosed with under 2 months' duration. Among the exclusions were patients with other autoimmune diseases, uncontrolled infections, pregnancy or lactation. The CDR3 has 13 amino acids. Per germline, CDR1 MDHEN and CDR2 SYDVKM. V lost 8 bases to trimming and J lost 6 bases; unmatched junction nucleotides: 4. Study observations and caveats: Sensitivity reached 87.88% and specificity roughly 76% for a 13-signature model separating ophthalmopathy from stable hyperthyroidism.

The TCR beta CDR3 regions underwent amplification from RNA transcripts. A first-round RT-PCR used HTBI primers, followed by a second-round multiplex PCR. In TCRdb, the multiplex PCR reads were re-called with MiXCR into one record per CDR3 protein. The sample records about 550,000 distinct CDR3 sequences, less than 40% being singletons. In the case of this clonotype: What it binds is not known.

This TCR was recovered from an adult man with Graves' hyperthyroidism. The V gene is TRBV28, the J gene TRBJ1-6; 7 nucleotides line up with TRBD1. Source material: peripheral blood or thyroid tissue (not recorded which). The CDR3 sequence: CASQGGGNSPLHF. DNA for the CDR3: TGTGCCAGCCAGGGGGGAGGTAATTCACCCCTCCACTTT. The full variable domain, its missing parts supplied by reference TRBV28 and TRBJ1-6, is DVKVTQSSRYLVKRTGEKVFLECVQDMDHENMFWYRQDPGLGLRLIYFSYDVKMKEKGDIPEGYSVSREKKERFSLILESASTNQTSMYLCASQGGGNSPLHFGNGTRLTVT.